Following are 27 T cell receptor beta chains from one sample sequenced in a study of beta chain features in type 1 diabetes. Expressed TCRB transcripts were sequenced because the isolated RNA had all been reverse transcribed beforehand. Profiling relied on immunoSEQ multiplex PCR, and the TCRdb table lists in-frame clones only, not all of them. The table shows hundreds of thousands of clones, with about 12% occurring only once. The sample was naive CD4+ T cells from blood. The receptors were sampled from a man aged 18 to 29 in good health.

This clone was counted between two and nine times. V usage is TRBV5-1 and J usage is TRBJ2-7; 10 positions agree with TRBD1. The trim removed 4 bases at V and 7 bases at J, leaving 8 bases unmatched. From germline, CDR1 is SGHRS and CDR2 YFSETQ. This CDR3 has 14 amino acids. CDR3 sequence: CASSRDRGGFEQYF. The CDR3 DNA reads TGCGCCAGCAGCCGGGACAGGGGCGGGTTTGAGCAGTACTTC.

This chain connects TRBV7-9 to TRBJ2-3, with TRBD1 matching over 12 bases. CDR3 length: 16 residues. Per germline, CDR1 SEHNR and CDR2 FQNEAQ (reference sequence). The ends lost 1 base at V and 4 bases at J; junction bases unmatched: 3. The CDR3 DNA reads TGTGCCAGCAGCTTAGAAGGGACAGGGGGCTCAGATACGCAGTATTTT. It translates to CASSLEGTGGSDTQYF. Together with reference TRBV7-9 and TRBJ2-3, the CDR3 gives the full variable domain: DTGVSQNPRHKITKRGQNVTFRCDPISEHNRLYWYRQTLGQGPEFLTYFQNEAQLEKSRLLSDRFSAERPKGSFSTLEIQRTEQGDSAMYLCASSLEGTGGSDTQYFGPGTRLTVL.

The rearrangement joins TRBV9 to TRBJ1-2; 7 bases are a match to TRBD1. Germline-derived CDR1 and CDR2 are SGDLS and YYNGEE. The junction had 10 bases not matched to a gene; V was cut back by 4 bases and J by 4 bases. The CDR3 has 15 residues. Here the CDR3 reads CASSQNEGAGYGYTF. CDR3 nucleotides: TGTGCCAGCAGCCAGAATGAGGGGGCTGGCTATGGCTACACCTTC.

V and J are TRBV30 and TRBJ1-4, with unresolved D. The length of the CDR3 is 13 residues. Germline CDR1 GTSNPN, CDR2 SVGIG (reference sequence). V lost 5 bases and J lost 7, with 14 bases in between. CDR3 amino acids: CAWEGSHGEKLFF. CDR3 in DNA: TGTGCCTGGGAAGGGAGTCATGGTGAAAAACTGTTTTTT.

This sequence joins TRBV2 and TRBJ2-2; D remains unclear. CDR1 and CDR2 from the germline V gene are SNHLY and FYNNEI. V lost 0 bases to trimming and J lost 6 bases, with 8 bases between them. CDR3 length equals 14 residues. The CDR3 spells CASSEAGRSGELFF. The CDR3 coding sequence is TGTGCCAGCAGTGAAGCGGGCCGCTCCGGGGAGCTGTTTTTT.

The chain carries TRBV5-6 and TRBJ2-2, with TRBD1 as a possible D gene (6 bases). V lost 5 bases and J 0 bases, leaving 20 bases between the germline ends. Germline CDR1 SGHDT, CDR2 YYEEEE. The CDR3 consists of 18 residues. The CDR3 sequence is CASSLFLLGHSNTGELFF. The CDR3 bases are TGTGCCAGCAGTCTTTTCCTCTTGGGACACTCGAACACCGGGGAGCTGTTTTTT.

The chain links TRBV9 to TRBJ2-7; 11 positions agree with TRBD2. Trimming took 3 bases from V and 5 from J; bases not matched to a gene: 7. Germline CDR1 and CDR2: SGDLS and YYNGEE. CDR3 length: 15 amino acids. As DNA, the CDR3 is TGTGCCAGCAGCGAGACACTAGCGGGAGCCGACGAGCAGTACTTC. This sequence encodes CASSETLAGADEQYF.

This clone was counted between two and nine times. The chain joins TRBV11-2 to TRBJ2-7; tentatively, D is TRBD1 (5 bases). Germline V lookup: CDR1 SGHAT, CDR2 FQNNGV. The CDR3 has 15 residues. V was trimmed by 0 bases and J by 2 bases, leaving 11 bases between them. This CDR3 reads CASSLEDIGTYEQYF. CDR3 nucleotide sequence: TGTGCCAGCAGCTTAGAGGACATCGGAACCTACGAGCAGTACTTC.

This clone showed up just a few times. The rearrangement uses TRBV4-2 and TRBJ2-7; no reliable D call. Trimming cost V 4 bases and J 2 bases, with 12 bases left between them. CDR3 length: 14 amino acids. The germline V gene has CDR1 LGHNA and CDR2 YNFKEQ. The CDR3 DNA sequence: TGTGCCAGCAGCCTTGAGTATAGAGCCTACGAGCAGTACTTC. Translated, it gives CASSLEYRAYEQYF.

This clone was picked up a small number of times. The chain couples TRBV4-1 to TRBJ2-7; maybe TRBD2 (6 bases). The CDR3 runs 14 residues. Looked up from germline, CDR1 is MGHRA and CDR2 is YSYEKL. Between the trimmed V and J ends, which lost 1 base and 3 bases, there was a span of 10 bases. The CDR3 reads CASSQGEADYEQYF. DNA of the CDR3: TGCGCCAGCAGCCAAGGGGAGGCGGACTACGAGCAGTACTTC.

The rearrangement uses TRBV18 and TRBJ2-3; D perhaps matches TRBD2 (5 bases). The CDR3 runs 16 residues. CDR1 and CDR2 (germline): KGHSH, LQKENI. With 1 base removed from V and 6 bases from J, the gap between germline ends came to 17 bases. CDR3 sequence: CASSPQIGESTDTQYF. The CDR3 region has the DNA TGTGCCAGCTCACCACAGATCGGGGAATCCACGGATACGCAGTATTTT.

This clone occurred a few times. The rearrangement joins TRBV7-2 to TRBJ2-3, with D perhaps matching TRBD2 (5 bases). Trimming removed 5 bases from V and 9 bases from J, with 9 bases in between. CDR1 and CDR2 (germline): SGHTA, FQGNSA. The CDR3 loop spans 11 amino acids. As DNA, the CDR3 is TGTGCCAGCAGCCCCCCGGGGACGCAGTATTTT. Amino acid sequence: CASSPPGTQYF.

The V call is TRBV25-1, the J call TRBJ2-7, with TRBD2 identical over 11 bases. Per germline, CDR1 MGHDK and CDR2 SYGVNS. The CDR3 runs to 13 residues. V lost 4 bases and J lost 5; bases outside the gene matches: 1. The CDR3 loop is CASSVAGGNEQYF. For the CDR3, the DNA is TGTGCCAGCAGTGTAGCGGGGGGGAACGAGCAGTACTTC.

The sample holds a few counts of this clone. The chain carries TRBV4-3 and TRBJ2-7; TRBD2 agrees at 8 bases. The junction had 10 bases not matched to a gene; V was cut back by 3 bases and J by 12 bases. The CDR3 has 13 residues. From germline, CDR1 is LGHNA and CDR2 YSLEER. CDR3 DNA sequence: TGCGCCAGCAGCCAGGGGCGGAGCGGGAGTGTGTACTTC. Encoded protein: CASSQGRSGSVYF.

The V gene is TRBV7-2, the J gene TRBJ1-5; TRBD1 might be the D (5 bases). Trimming stripped 5 bases from V and 4 bases from J, with 15 bases between. CDR3 length: 15 residues. Germline assignment: CDR1 SGHTA and CDR2 FQGNSA. DNA for the CDR3: TGTGCCAGCAGCCCAGAGACAGTGGCAAATCAGCCCCAGCATTTT. This translates into CASSPETVANQPQHF.

J is TRBJ2-7 and V is TRBV28, with a possible D match to TRBD1 (6 bases). The CDR3 consists of 14 residues. Germline lookup yields CDR1 MDHEN and CDR2 SYDVKM. V lost 5 bases and J lost 3, with 14 bases in between. The CDR3 loop is CASSPPGQYYEQYF. In nucleotides, the CDR3 is TGTGCCAGCAGTCCGCCGGGACAATACTACGAGCAGTACTTC.

V is TRBV30 and J is TRBJ1-4, with 7 bases identical to TRBD1. CDR3 size: 15 residues. CDR1 and CDR2 from the germline V gene are GTSNPN and SVGIG (reference sequence). Trimming took 0 bases from V and 7 from J; bases not matched to a gene: 8. DNA for the CDR3: TGTGCCTGGAGTGTTACCGGGACAGTGGGTGAAAAACTGTTTTTT. Its translation: CAWSVTGTVGEKLFF.

This clone came up a few times. The chain couples TRBV2 to TRBJ2-7; TRBD2 aligns across 11 bases. This CDR3 has 14 residues. Germline V gene data show CDR1 as SNHLY and CDR2 as FYNNEI. V dropped 6 bases and J dropped 7; count of bases not matched to a gene: 8. This chain's CDR3 is CASRARLAGNEQYF. The CDR3 bases are TGTGCCAGCAGGGCCAGACTAGCGGGGAATGAGCAGTACTTC.

This clone has more than one count but fewer than ten. This chain links TRBV19 with TRBJ2-1, with TRBD2 identical over 12 bases. Germline trimming cut 8 bases from V and 7 bases from J; bases unmatched to any gene: 9. Germline CDR1 and CDR2: LNHDA and SQIVND (reference sequence). The CDR3 runs to 15 residues. CDR3 sequence reads: CASSRTSGIPNEQFF. The DNA of the CDR3 is TGTGCCAGTTCTCGGACTAGCGGGATTCCGAATGAGCAGTTCTTC. The full variable domain, with the rest looked up from reference TRBV19 and TRBJ2-1, is DGGITQSPKYLFRKEGQNVTLSCEQNLNHDAMYWYRQDPGQGLRLIYYSQIVNDFQKGDIAEGYSVSREKKESFPLTVTSAQKNPTAFYLCASSRTSGIPNEQFFGPGTRLTVL.

CDR3 sequence reads: CASSSRTGGSNQPQHF. The DNA for the CDR3 is TGTGCCAGCAGTTCACGGACAGGGGGCAGCAATCAGCCCCAGCATTTT. The chain links TRBV5-6 to TRBJ1-5, with 11 bases aligning to TRBD1. V was pared by 5 bases and J by 1 base, with 5 bases of the junction left unmatched. Germline loops: CDR1 SGHDT, CDR2 YYEEEE. The CDR3 covers 16 residues. The whole variable domain, remainder taken from reference TRBV5-6 and TRBJ1-5, is DAGVTQSPTHLIKTRGQQVTLRCSPKSGHDTVSWYQQALGQGPQFIFQYYEEEERQRGNFPDRFSGHQFPNYSSELNVNALLLGDSALYLCASSSRTGGSNQPQHFGDGTRLSIL.

This clone showed up just a few times. The chain couples TRBV5-6 to TRBJ2-1; 7 nucleotides align to TRBD2. The V and J ends lost 4 bases and 7 bases, in that order; junction bases with no gene match: 14. This CDR3 spans 16 amino acids. Germline V gene lookup returns CDR1 SGHDT and CDR2 YYEEEE. The CDR3 spells CASSEGTTLRGNEQFF. CDR3 coding DNA: TGTGCCAGCAGCGAAGGGACTACCCTTAGGGGTAATGAGCAGTTCTTC. The entire variable domain, with the rest obtained from reference TRBV5-6 and TRBJ2-1, is as follows: DAGVTQSPTHLIKTRGQQVTLRCSPKSGHDTVSWYQQALGQGPQFIFQYYEEEERQRGNFPDRFSGHQFPNYSSELNVNALLLGDSALYLCASSEGTTLRGNEQFFGPGTRLTVL.

This chain links TRBV7-3 with TRBJ2-5, with D unclear. CDR1 SGHTA and CDR2 FQGTGA come from the germline V gene. CDR3 length: 13 residues. V lost 4 bases, J lost 4 bases, and 10 bases lay in between. This CDR3 reads CASSSRRRETQYF. CDR3 DNA sequence: TGTGCCAGCAGCTCCCGTAGGAGAGAGACCCAGTACTTC.

A word on this clone: The same CDR3 arises from other DNA sequences in this sample as well. The chain employs TRBV30 and TRBJ2-7; 8 positions match TRBD1. With 5 bases clipped from V and 2 bases from J, the junction kept 2 bases outside the gene matches. Germline values: CDR1 GTSNPN, CDR2 SVGIG (reference sequence). The CDR3 spans 12 residues. CDR3 bases: TGTGCCTGGGGACAGGGCACCTACGAGCAGTACTTC. It translates to CAWGQGTYEQYF.

This rearrangement joins TRBV4-1 to TRBJ2-2; 12 positions agree with TRBD1. Germline lookup yields CDR1 MGHRA and CDR2 YSYEKL. The CDR3 has 18 amino acids. Trimming at V came to 5 bases and at J to 7 bases, leaving 14 bases not matched to a gene. The CDR3 protein is CASSARDRGRSDGGELFF. The CDR3, as DNA: TGCGCCAGCAGCGCCCGGGACAGGGGGCGCTCGGACGGCGGGGAGCTGTTTTTT.

This clone was counted between two and nine times. The chain employs TRBV30 and TRBJ1-1, with D unclear. This CDR3 has 12 amino acids. Germline loops: CDR1 GTSNPN, CDR2 SVGIG (reference sequence). V was pared by 4 bases and J by 2 bases, with 8 bases between. CDR3 residues: CAWNLRNTEAFF. DNA of the CDR3: TGTGCCTGGAACCTCAGAAACACTGAAGCTTTCTTT. Based on the CDR3 plus reference TRBV30 and TRBJ1-1, the full variable domain is SQTIHQWPATLVQPVGSPLSLECTVEGTSNPNLYWYRQAAGRGLQLLFYSVGIGQISSEVPQNLSASRPQDRQFILSSKKLLLSDSGFYLCAWNLRNTEAFFGQGTRLTVV.

This chain uses TRBV10-3 with TRBJ2-6; 7 bases are shared with TRBD1. CDR1 is ENHRY and CDR2 is SYGVKD in the germline V gene. This CDR3 contains 16 residues. The ends lost 3 bases at V and 4 bases at J; junction bases unmatched: 6. In nucleotides, the CDR3 is TGTGCCATCAGTGACCTTGGGACAGAGGGGGCCAACGTCCTGACTTTC. Translating gives CAISDLGTEGANVLTF.

This chain uses TRBV28 with TRBJ2-7; no clear D gene. V was trimmed by 0 bases and J by 1 base, leaving 7 bases between them. Germline CDR1 MDHEN, CDR2 SYDVKM. This CDR3 has 14 amino acids. The CDR3 region is CASSLWTESYEQYF. CDR3 in DNA: TGTGCCAGCAGTTTATGGACGGAGTCCTACGAGCAGTACTTC.